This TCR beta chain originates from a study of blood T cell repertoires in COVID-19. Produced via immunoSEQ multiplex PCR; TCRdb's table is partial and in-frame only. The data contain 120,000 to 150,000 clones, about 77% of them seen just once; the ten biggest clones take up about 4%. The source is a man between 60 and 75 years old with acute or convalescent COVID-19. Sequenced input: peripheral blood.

The CDR3 spells CASSTGLPSYEQYF. The DNA of the CDR3 is TGTGCCAGCAGCACGGGACTACCATCCTACGAGCAGTACTTC. This rearrangement joins TRBV5-6 to TRBJ2-7; 7 bases line up with TRBD2. CDR1 is SGHDT and CDR2 is YYEEEE in the germline V gene. This CDR3 is 14 amino acids long. V lost 4 bases, J lost 1 base, and 5 bases stayed unmatched.